The 21 T cell receptor beta chains listed next were all sequenced from one sample in a study of regulatory T cells in long-lasting Graves disease. For TCR beta, libraries came from iRepertoire HTBI primers and Arm-PCR of CDR3 regions. TCRdb re-called the multiplex PCR reads with MiXCR, one entry per CDR3 protein. Here the sample spans roughly 610,000 distinct CDR3 sequences, roughly 15% being singletons. The time point here: newly diagnosed GD, antithyroid drugs for less than 3 months. Preparation of the TCR library used RNA extracted from PBMCs. These data also formed part of another study, on T cells in Graves' hyperthyroidism and ophthalmopathy.

Here the sequenced sample was peripheral blood mononuclear cells (PBMCs), taken at new diagnosis, from a patient treated with antithyroid drugs. The receptor set was obtained from a woman in her twenties or thirties with Graves disease.

This clonotype was picked up many times. V is TRBV12-3 or TRBV12-4 and J is TRBJ2-2; 11 bases agree with TRBD1. The CDR3 covers 16 residues. The V gene end was trimmed by 3 bases and the J gene end by 8 bases; junction bases not matched to a gene: 8. The CDR3 loop reads CASSLTGTGGGGELFF. The CDR3 DNA sequence: TGTGCCAGCAGTTTGACTGGGACAGGGGGTGGAGGGGAGCTGTTTTTT.

The gene calls are TRBV10-3 and TRBJ2-5; no firm D call. V lost 4 bases and J lost 0, with 6 bases in between. CDR3 length equals 13 residues. Germline CDR1 ENHRY, CDR2 SYGVKD. CDR3 sequence (DNA): TGTGCCATCAGTGGGGCGGACCAAGAGACCCAGTACTTC. Translation: CAISGADQETQYF.

This clonotype came up a few times. V is TRBV24-1 and J is TRBJ1-1, with D uncertain. V was pared by 7 bases and J by 1 base, with 6 bases between. Per germline, CDR1 KGHDR and CDR2 SFDVKD. This CDR3 has 12 amino acids. The chain's CDR3 is CATRPPNTEAFF. In nucleotides, the CDR3 is TGTGCCACCAGACCCCCGAACACTGAAGCTTTCTTT.

This clonotype appeared many times. J is TRBJ1-1 and V is TRBV12-3 or TRBV12-4, with 7 bases fitting TRBD1. V was clipped by 5 bases and J by 0 bases; unmatched bases: 3. This CDR3 is 14 amino acids long. This chain's CDR3 is CASSPGQMNTEAFF. The DNA of the CDR3 is TGTGCCAGCAGTCCGGGACAGATGAACACTGAAGCTTTCTTT.

This clonotype was seen repeatedly, ten times or more. The chain carries TRBV7-9 and TRBJ2-5; possible D gene TRBD2, 5 bases. The CDR3 length is 18 residues. CDR1 is SEHNR, CDR2 FQNEAQ, per germline (reference sequence). V was clipped by 1 base and J by 1 base, with 19 bases between them. CDR3 in DNA: TGTGCCAGCAGCTTAGTGGACGGTGGCGGAGGAGGCCAAGAGACCCAGTACTTC. This sequence encodes CASSLVDGGGGGQETQYF.

This clonotype came up a few times. V gene TRBV6-9 combines with J gene TRBJ1-4, with 7 positions matching TRBD1. CDR1 and CDR2 from the germline V gene are MNHGY and SVAAGI. CDR3 length: 15 amino acids. Germline trimming cut 3 bases from V and 5 bases from J; bases unmatched to any gene: 6. CDR3 sequence reads: CASSYKPRGNEKLFF. CDR3 sequence (DNA): TGTGCCAGCAGTTACAAACCCAGGGGGAATGAAAAACTGTTTTTT.

The V gene is TRBV29-1, the J gene TRBJ1-4, with D maybe TRBD1 (6 bases). Germline CDR1 is SQVTM and CDR2 is ANQGSEA. V lost 4 bases and J 3 bases, leaving 12 bases between the germline ends. The CDR3 length is 14 residues. The CDR3 sequence is CSVGWGPPNEKLFF. CDR3 in DNA: TGCAGCGTTGGGTGGGGGCCCCCTAATGAAAAACTGTTTTTT.

This clonotype occurred many times. This sequence joins TRBV24-1 and TRBJ2-1; D is tentatively TRBD1 or TRBD2 (5 bases each). The CDR3 contains 16 residues. V lost 7 bases to trimming and J lost 8 bases, with 23 bases between them. Germline CDR1 and CDR2: KGHDR and SFDVKD. CDR3 bases: TGTGCCACCAGCGACCGAGGGGCTTCTAGCCCACATGAGCAGTTCTTC. This sequence encodes CATSDRGASSPHEQFF.

This clonotype came up a few times. The rearrangement links TRBV30 to TRBJ2-1; D possibly corresponds to TRBD1 (5 bases). CDR1 is GTSNPN and CDR2 is SVGIG in the germline V gene (reference sequence). There are 12 residues in the CDR3. Trimming took 3 bases from V and 5 from J, leaving 8 bases between them. CDR3 sequence: CAWRDSNNEQFF. The CDR3, as DNA: TGTGCCTGGAGAGACAGCAACAATGAGCAGTTCTTC. Full variable domain (outside the CDR3, taken from reference TRBV30 and TRBJ2-1): SQTIHQWPATLVQPVGSPLSLECTVEGTSNPNLYWYRQAAGRGLQLLFYSVGIGQISSEVPQNLSASRPQDRQFILSSKKLLLSDSGFYLCAWRDSNNEQFFGPGTRLTVL.

This chain connects TRBV30 to TRBJ2-7, with unresolved D. The CDR3 consists of 12 residues. The V end lost 2 bases, the J end lost 6 bases, and 11 bases lay between the germline ends. Germline V gives CDR1 GTSNPN, CDR2 SVGIG (reference sequence). The CDR3 here is CAWSLVFREQYF. The CDR3 DNA reads as TGTGCCTGGAGTCTAGTCTTTCGCGAGCAGTACTTC.

There are many counts of this clonotype. The chain recombines TRBV28 with TRBJ2-3; 8 bases are shared with TRBD2. From germline, CDR1 is MDHEN and CDR2 SYDVKM. V shed 5 bases, J shed 0 bases, and the junction held 7 bases outside the gene matches. This CDR3 spans 16 amino acids. CDR3 in DNA: TGTGCCAGCAGTCACCTAAAGCGGGGGAGCACAGATACGCAGTATTTT. Translated: CASSHLKRGSTDTQYF. The full variable domain, rest sourced from reference TRBV28 and TRBJ2-3, is DVKVTQSSRYLVKRTGEKVFLECVQDMDHENMFWYRQDPGLGLRLIYFSYDVKMKEKGDIPEGYSVSREKKERFSLILESASTNQTSMYLCASSHLKRGSTDTQYFGPGTRLTVL.

This clonotype was observed at least ten times. The chain links TRBV5-1 to TRBJ1-1; possibly TRBD1 for D (5 bases). V gave up 3 bases and J gave up 6 bases, with 18 bases separating them. The CDR3 contains 15 residues. CDR1 and CDR2 (germline): SGHRS, YFSETQ. The chain's CDR3 is CASSYSSGSWAEAFF. The CDR3, as DNA: TGCGCCAGCAGCTATTCCTCAGGGTCGTGGGCTGAAGCTTTCTTT.

V and J are TRBV13 and TRBJ2-2; D is uncertain. The germline CDR1 and CDR2 sequences are PRHDT and FYEKMQ (reference sequence). This CDR3 is built from 14 residues. Trimming removed 2 bases at V and 1 base at J, with 5 bases between. The CDR3 sequence is CASSLLQNTGELFF. CDR3 nucleotide sequence: TGTGCCAGCAGCTTATTACAGAACACCGGGGAGCTGTTTTTT.

The gene calls are TRBV7-9 and TRBJ2-2; D gene uncertain. The length of the CDR3 is 15 residues. V lost 3 bases and J 5 bases, leaving 13 bases between the germline ends. Germline V gives CDR1 SEHNR, CDR2 FQNEAQ (reference sequence). CDR3: CASSFGSLGTGELFF. The CDR3 DNA follows: TGTGCCAGCAGCTTCGGGTCCCTGGGGACCGGGGAGCTGTTTTTT.

This chain uses TRBV2 with TRBJ2-5, with 13 nucleotides matching TRBD2. This CDR3 region has 16 residues. Unmatched junction bases numbered 3, after V lost 2 bases and J lost 3 bases. Germline V gene sequence: CDR1 SNHLY, CDR2 FYNNEI. This chain's CDR3 is CASSENGLAGEETQYF. The CDR3 coding sequence is TGTGCCAGCAGTGAAAATGGACTAGCGGGAGAAGAGACCCAGTACTTC.

This clonotype was detected a few times. This chain joins TRBV5-1 and TRBJ2-7, with 10 positions matching TRBD1. The V segment lost 4 bases and the J segment 1 base; nucleotides outside the gene matches: 5. CDR3 length: 15 amino acids. The germline gives CDR1 SGHRS, CDR2 YFSETQ. For the CDR3, the DNA is TGCGCCAGCAGCGGCGGGGGACAGGGGTCCTACGAGCAGTACTTC. It encodes CASSGGGQGSYEQYF.

This clonotype was seen ten or more times. CDR3 residues: CASSSWLANDEQFF. CDR3 nucleotide sequence: TGTGCCAGCAGCTCCTGGCTGGCTAACGATGAGCAGTTCTTC. The rearrangement links TRBV6-2 or TRBV6-3 to TRBJ2-1; no reliable D call. The germline CDR1 and CDR2 sequences are MNHEY and SVGEGT. V shed 6 bases and J shed 8 bases, with 17 bases lying between them. The CDR3 contains 14 residues.

This clonotype has just a few counts. V gene TRBV11-1 combines with J gene TRBJ2-5; 9 nucleotides match TRBD1. The V segment lost 2 bases and the J segment 2 bases; nucleotides outside the gene matches: 6. This CDR3 has 16 amino acids. Germline V CDR1 and CDR2: SGHAT, FQDESV (reference sequence). The CDR3 coding sequence is TGTGCCAGCAGCTTAATGGGGACAGGGTCTCAAGAGACCCAGTACTTC. Translated, it gives CASSLMGTGSQETQYF.

V gene TRBV5-1 combines with J gene TRBJ1-3, with D unresolved. Germline values: CDR1 SGHRS, CDR2 YFSETQ. The CDR3 runs to 14 residues. Deletions cut 4 bases from V and 0 bases from J, with 8 bases between. The CDR3 sequence is CASSPDNSGNTIYF. The CDR3 region has the DNA TGCGCCAGCAGCCCCGACAACTCTGGAAACACCATATATTTT.

There are many counts of this clonotype. This chain uses TRBV5-4 with TRBJ1-5, with a tentative D call TRBD1 (6 bases). The CDR3 extends over 13 amino acids. Germline loops: CDR1 SGHNT, CDR2 YYREEE (reference sequence). Trimming took 4 bases from V and 7 from J, leaving 12 bases between them. For the CDR3, the DNA is TGTGCCAGCAGCCCAGGGGACGGACAGCCCCAGCATTTT. It specifies CASSPGDGQPQHF.

This clonotype was observed at least ten times. The chain uses TRBV27 and TRBJ1-2; TRBD1 might be the D (5 bases). Per the germline V gene, CDR1 is MNHEY and CDR2 is SMNVEV (reference sequence). V gave up 5 bases and J gave up 8 bases, with 12 bases separating them. This CDR3 contains 12 residues. The CDR3 region has the DNA TGTGCCAGCAGTCCAAGCGGGGCCGGCTACACCTTC. Protein sequence: CASSPSGAGYTF.